Below are 11 T cell receptor beta chains sequenced from a single sample in a study of cytomegalovirus exposure and HLA in healthy donors. The study ran its PCR with 60 Vbeta and 13 Jbeta primers. Profiled with immunoSEQ multiplex PCR; TCRdb holds only in-frame clones, not every one. The sample has under 250,000 clones, about 86% seen once. Sequenced input: PBMCs. The receptors derive from a woman aged 55-75 years in good health and CMV-seropositive.

The rearrangement joins TRBV9 to TRBJ2-5; D is unclear. Trimming stripped 1 base from V and 5 bases from J, with 27 bases between. Looked up from germline, CDR1 is SGDLS and CDR2 is YYNGEE. The CDR3 totals 19 residues. In nucleotides, the CDR3 is TGTGCCAGCAGCGTAAAGTTCCCCAGCGAAACCTTCCGATGGGAGACCCAGTACTTC. This encodes CASSVKFPSETFRWETQYF.

This chain links TRBV7-6 with TRBJ2-7; 8 nucleotides agree with TRBD1. Germline trimming cut 4 bases from V and 4 bases from J; bases unmatched to any gene: 9. Germline CDR1 and CDR2: SGHVS and FNYEAQ. The CDR3 loop spans 15 amino acids. The CDR3 region is CASSSRYRGTYEQYF. The CDR3 nucleotides read TGTGCCAGCAGCTCCCGATACAGGGGGACATACGAGCAGTACTTC.

The chain is built from TRBV9 and TRBJ2-3, with TRBD1 identical over 9 bases. In germline, CDR1 is SGDLS, CDR2 YYNGEE. V lost 4 bases and J lost 5; bases outside the gene matches: 8. The CDR3 runs 15 residues. CDR3 sequence reads: CASSHGQGFGDTQYF. As DNA, the CDR3 is TGTGCCAGCAGCCATGGACAGGGGTTTGGAGATACGCAGTATTTT.

The chain links TRBV9 to TRBJ2-1; 8 bases agree with TRBD2. The V gene end was trimmed by 4 bases and the J gene end by 4 bases; junction bases not matched to a gene: 7. This CDR3 region has 15 residues. Per germline, CDR1 SGDLS and CDR2 YYNGEE. CDR3 DNA sequence: TGTGCCAGCAGCCCCCGTGTAGCGGGATACAATGAGCAGTTCTTC. Residues: CASSPRVAGYNEQFF.

The rearrangement links TRBV15 to TRBJ2-1, with 9 nucleotides matching TRBD1. The CDR3 extends over 15 amino acids. CDR1 and CDR2 (germline): LNHNV, YYDKDF (reference sequence). V lost 1 base to trimming and J lost 7 bases; unmatched junction nucleotides: 5. The CDR3 sequence: CATSRGGTGRNEQFF. For the CDR3, the DNA is TGTGCCACCAGCAGAGGGGGGACAGGGAGGAATGAGCAGTTCTTC.

The V gene is TRBV5-1, the J gene TRBJ2-7; D is perhaps TRBD2 (5 bases). V lost 0 bases to trimming and J lost 4 bases, with 8 bases between them. This CDR3 comprises 13 residues. Germline V gene sequence: CDR1 SGHRS, CDR2 YFSETQ. The CDR3, as DNA: TGCGCCAGCAGCTTGGACTGGACTTACGAGCAGTACTTC. Amino acids: CASSLDWTYEQYF. The full variable domain, with the rest looked up from reference TRBV5-1 and TRBJ2-7, is KAGVTQTPRYLIKTRGQQVTLSCSPISGHRSVSWYQQTPGQGLQFLFEYFSETQRNKGNFPGRFSGRQFSNSRSEMNVSTLELGDSALYLCASSLDWTYEQYFGPGTRLTVT.

The chain has TRBV19 and TRBJ1-4, with TRBD1 identical over 9 bases. Germline CDR1 LNHDA, CDR2 SQIVND (reference sequence). Losses at the gene ends were 4 bases for V and 1 base for J; bases not matched to a gene: 1. The CDR3 covers 15 residues. CDR3: CASSTDRGTNEKLFF. The CDR3 DNA reads as TGTGCCAGTAGTACGGACAGGGGAACTAATGAAAAACTGTTTTTT.

This sequence joins TRBV29-1 and TRBJ2-2, with D maybe TRBD2 (5 bases). V was pared by 3 bases and J by 0 bases, with 11 bases between. CDR3 length: 15 residues. Germline lookup yields CDR1 SQVTM and CDR2 ANQGSEA. The CDR3 nucleotides are TGCAGCGTTGATGAGGGAGCCTCGAACACCGGGGAGCTGTTTTTT. Its translation: CSVDEGASNTGELFF.

The V gene is TRBV7-9, the J gene TRBJ2-5, with a possible D match to TRBD2 (6 bases). The CDR3 consists of 13 residues. Germline CDR1 and CDR2: SEHNR and FQNEAQ (reference sequence). V lost 4 bases and J lost 9, with 15 bases in between. This CDR3 is CASSSAEGMAQYF. The CDR3 nucleotides read TGTGCCAGCAGCTCCGCGGAGGGAATGGCCCAGTACTTC.

V gene TRBV6-6 combines with J gene TRBJ1-2; 7 nucleotides line up with TRBD1. The germline V gene has CDR1 MNHNY and CDR2 SVGAGI (reference sequence). CDR3 length: 13 amino acids. CDR3 in DNA: TGTGCATACAGGGCAGGGGGATCCTATGGCTACACCTTC. Residues: CAYRAGGSYGYTF.

This rearrangement joins TRBV2 to TRBJ1-3; D uncertain. From germline, CDR1 is SNHLY and CDR2 FYNNEI. This CDR3 contains 15 residues. The V end was cut by 5 bases, the J end by 4 bases, with 15 bases between. In nucleotides, the CDR3 is TGTGCCAGCAGTTTGTTCGGGTTTGAGGGAAACACCATATATTTT. It codes for CASSLFGFEGNTIYF.